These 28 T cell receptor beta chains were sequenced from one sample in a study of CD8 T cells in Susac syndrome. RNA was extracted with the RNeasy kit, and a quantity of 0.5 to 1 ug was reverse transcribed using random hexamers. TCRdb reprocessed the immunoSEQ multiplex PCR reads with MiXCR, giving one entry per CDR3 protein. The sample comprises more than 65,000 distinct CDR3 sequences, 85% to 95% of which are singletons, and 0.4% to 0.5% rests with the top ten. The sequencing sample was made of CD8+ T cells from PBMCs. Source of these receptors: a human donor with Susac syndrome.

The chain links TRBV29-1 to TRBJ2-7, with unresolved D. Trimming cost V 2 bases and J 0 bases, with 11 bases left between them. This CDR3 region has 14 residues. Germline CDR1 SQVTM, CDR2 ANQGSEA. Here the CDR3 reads CSVELDASSYEQYF. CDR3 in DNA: TGCAGCGTTGAACTGGACGCAAGCTCCTACGAGCAGTACTTC.

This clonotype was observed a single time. Written as DNA, the CDR3 is TGCGCCAGCAGCGAAGGGCCAGTCTACGAGCAGTACTTC. It yields the protein CASSEGPVYEQYF. The genes are TRBV4-1 and TRBJ2-7; D uncertain. From germline, CDR1 is MGHRA and CDR2 YSYEKL. This CDR3 spans 13 amino acids. The V gene lost 5 bases and the J gene lost 3 bases, with 11 bases spanning the gap.

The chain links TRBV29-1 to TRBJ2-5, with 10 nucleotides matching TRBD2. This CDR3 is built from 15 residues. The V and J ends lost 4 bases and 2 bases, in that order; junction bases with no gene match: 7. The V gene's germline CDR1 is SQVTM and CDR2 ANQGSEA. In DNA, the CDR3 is TGCAGCGTTGGGACTAGCGGAATGGATCAAGAGACCCAGTACTTC. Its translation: CSVGTSGMDQETQYF.

Here the CDR3 reads CSATGQDSSGANVLTF. The CDR3 region has the DNA TGCAGTGCTACCGGACAGGATTCCTCTGGGGCCAACGTCCTGACTTTC. The V call is TRBV20-1, the J call TRBJ2-6, with TRBD1 identical over 7 bases. Looked up from germline, CDR1 is DFQATT and CDR2 is SNEGSKA (reference sequence). With V trimmed by 4 bases and J by 0 bases, 6 bases remained unmatched. There are 16 residues in the CDR3.

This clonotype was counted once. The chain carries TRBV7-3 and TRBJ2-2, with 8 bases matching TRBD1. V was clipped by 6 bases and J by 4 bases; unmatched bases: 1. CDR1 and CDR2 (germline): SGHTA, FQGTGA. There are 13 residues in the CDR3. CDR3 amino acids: CASSTGGTGELFF. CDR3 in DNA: TGTGCCAGCAGTACAGGGGGCACCGGGGAGCTGTTTTTT.

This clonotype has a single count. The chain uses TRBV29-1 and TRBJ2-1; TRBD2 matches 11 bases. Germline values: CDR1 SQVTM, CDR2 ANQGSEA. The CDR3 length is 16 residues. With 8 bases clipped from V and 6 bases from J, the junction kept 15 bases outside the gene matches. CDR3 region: CSPTLAGGKTLNEQFF. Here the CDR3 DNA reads TGCAGCCCAACCTTAGCGGGAGGGAAGACACTCAATGAGCAGTTCTTC.

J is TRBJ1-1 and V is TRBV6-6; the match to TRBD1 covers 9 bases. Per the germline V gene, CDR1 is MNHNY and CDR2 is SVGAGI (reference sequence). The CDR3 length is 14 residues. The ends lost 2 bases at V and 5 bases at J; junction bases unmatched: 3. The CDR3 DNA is TGTGCCAGCAGTTACCCCGACAGGGGGACTGAAGCTTTCTTT. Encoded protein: CASSYPDRGTEAFF.

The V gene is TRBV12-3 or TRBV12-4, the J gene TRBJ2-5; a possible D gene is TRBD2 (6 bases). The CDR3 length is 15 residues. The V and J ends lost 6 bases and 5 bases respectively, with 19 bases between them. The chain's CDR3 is CASSPRAPGGETQYF. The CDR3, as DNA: TGTGCCAGCAGCCCCCGGGCCCCTGGGGGGGAGACCCAGTACTTC.

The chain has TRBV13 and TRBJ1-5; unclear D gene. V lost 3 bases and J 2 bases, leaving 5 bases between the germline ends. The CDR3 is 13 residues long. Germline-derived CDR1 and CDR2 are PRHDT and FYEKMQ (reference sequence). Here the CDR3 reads CASSFVRNQPQHF. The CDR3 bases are TGTGCCAGCAGCTTCGTGCGCAATCAGCCCCAGCATTTT.

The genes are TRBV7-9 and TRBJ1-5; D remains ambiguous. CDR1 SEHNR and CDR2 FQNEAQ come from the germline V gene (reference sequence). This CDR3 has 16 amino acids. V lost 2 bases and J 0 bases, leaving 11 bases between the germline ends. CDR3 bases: TGTGCCAGCAGCTTATCCTCGGGGTATAGCAATCAGCCCCAGCATTTT. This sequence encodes CASSLSSGYSNQPQHF.

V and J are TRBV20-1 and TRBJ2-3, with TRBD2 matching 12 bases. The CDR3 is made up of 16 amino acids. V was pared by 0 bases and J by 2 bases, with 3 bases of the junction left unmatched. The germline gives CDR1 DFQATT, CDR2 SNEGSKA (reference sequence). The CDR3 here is CSARDTSGRFTDTQYF. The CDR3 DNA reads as TGCAGTGCTAGAGACACTAGCGGGAGGTTCACAGATACGCAGTATTTT.

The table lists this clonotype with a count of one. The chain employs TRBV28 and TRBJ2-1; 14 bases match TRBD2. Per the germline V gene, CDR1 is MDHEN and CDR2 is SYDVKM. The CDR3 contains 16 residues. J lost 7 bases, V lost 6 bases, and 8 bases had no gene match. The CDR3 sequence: CASSPVGLAGGNEQFF. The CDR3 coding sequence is TGTGCCAGCAGCCCCGTAGGACTAGCGGGAGGTAATGAGCAGTTCTTC. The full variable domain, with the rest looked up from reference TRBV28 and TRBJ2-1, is DVKVTQSSRYLVKRTGEKVFLECVQDMDHENMFWYRQDPGLGLRLIYFSYDVKMKEKGDIPEGYSVSREKKERFSLILESASTNQTSMYLCASSPVGLAGGNEQFFGPGTRLTVL.

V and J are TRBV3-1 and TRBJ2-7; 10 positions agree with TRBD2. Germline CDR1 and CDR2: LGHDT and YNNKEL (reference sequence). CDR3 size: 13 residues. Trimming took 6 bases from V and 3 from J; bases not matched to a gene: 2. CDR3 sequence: CASSGTSVYEQYF. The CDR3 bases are TGTGCCAGCAGTGGGACTAGCGTCTACGAGCAGTACTTC.

CDR3 residues: CASRNRDSAYNEQFF. In DNA, the CDR3 is TGTGCCAGCAGAAACCGGGACTCGGCCTACAATGAGCAGTTCTTC. The chain employs TRBV12-3 or TRBV12-4 and TRBJ2-1; TRBD2 might be the D (6 bases). This CDR3 has 15 residues. Between the trimmed V and J ends, which lost 6 bases and 2 bases, there was a span of 14 bases.

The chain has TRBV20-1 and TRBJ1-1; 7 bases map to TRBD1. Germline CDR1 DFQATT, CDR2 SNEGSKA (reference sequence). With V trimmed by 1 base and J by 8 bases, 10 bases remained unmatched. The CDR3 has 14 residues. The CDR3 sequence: CSARVRDSTGEAFF. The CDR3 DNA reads TGCAGTGCTAGAGTGCGGGACAGCACGGGGGAAGCTTTCTTT.

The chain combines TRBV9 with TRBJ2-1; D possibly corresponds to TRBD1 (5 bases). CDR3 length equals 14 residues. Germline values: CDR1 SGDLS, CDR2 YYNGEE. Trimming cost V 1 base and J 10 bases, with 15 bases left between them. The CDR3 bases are TGTGCCAGCAGCGTAAGGGGCAACGAAGTGGAGCAGTTCTTC. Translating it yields CASSVRGNEVEQFF.

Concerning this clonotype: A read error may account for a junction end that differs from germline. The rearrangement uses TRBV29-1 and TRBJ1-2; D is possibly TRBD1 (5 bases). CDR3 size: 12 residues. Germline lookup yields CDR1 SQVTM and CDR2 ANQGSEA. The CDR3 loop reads CSVDGGDYGYTF. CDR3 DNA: TGCAGCGTTGATGGAGGGGACTATGGCTATACCTTC.

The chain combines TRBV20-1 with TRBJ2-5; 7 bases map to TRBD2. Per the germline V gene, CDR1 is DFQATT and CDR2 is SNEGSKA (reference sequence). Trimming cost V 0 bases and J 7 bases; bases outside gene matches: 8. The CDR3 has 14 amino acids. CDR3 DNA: TGCAGTGCTAGAGATGAGGGAGGGCTTGGGACCCAGTACTTC. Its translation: CSARDEGGLGTQYF.

The CDR3 nucleotides are TGTGCCAGCAGTTTATCCTTAGGGAATGAGCAGTTCTTC. Its protein is CASSLSLGNEQFF. This chain links TRBV27 with TRBJ2-1; D call uncertain. V was shortened by 0 bases and J by 7 bases, with 7 bases between the two germline ends. The CDR3 is 13 residues long. Germline CDR1 MNHEY, CDR2 SMNVEV (reference sequence).

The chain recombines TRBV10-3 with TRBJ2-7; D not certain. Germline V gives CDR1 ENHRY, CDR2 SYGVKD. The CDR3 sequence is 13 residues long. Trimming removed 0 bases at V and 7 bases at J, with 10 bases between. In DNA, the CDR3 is TGTGCCATCAGTGAGTCGACTCAGAGGGAGCAGTACTTC. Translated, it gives CAISESTQREQYF.

The CDR3 DNA is TGTGCCAGCAGCATTAGCGGATCCTCGCGGGAGACCCAGTACTTC. It is translated as CASSISGSSRETQYF. The chain employs TRBV9 and TRBJ2-5; a possible D gene is TRBD2 (6 bases). CDR1 and CDR2 from the germline V gene are SGDLS and YYNGEE. Trimming removed 4 bases at V and 5 bases at J, with 18 bases between. The CDR3 is made up of 15 amino acids.

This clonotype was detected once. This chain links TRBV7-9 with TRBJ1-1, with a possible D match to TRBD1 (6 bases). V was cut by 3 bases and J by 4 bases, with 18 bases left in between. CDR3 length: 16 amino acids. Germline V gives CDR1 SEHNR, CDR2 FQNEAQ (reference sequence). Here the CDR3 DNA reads TGTGCCAGCAGCTTGGGAAAACAGGGTTGGGCCACTGAAGCTTTCTTT. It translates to CASSLGKQGWATEAFF.

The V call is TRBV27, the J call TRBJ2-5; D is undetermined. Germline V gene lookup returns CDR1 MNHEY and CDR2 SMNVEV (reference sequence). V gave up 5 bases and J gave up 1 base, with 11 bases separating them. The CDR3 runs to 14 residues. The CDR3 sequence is CASSPFDSQETQYF. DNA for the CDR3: TGTGCCAGCAGTCCCTTCGACTCCCAAGAGACCCAGTACTTC.

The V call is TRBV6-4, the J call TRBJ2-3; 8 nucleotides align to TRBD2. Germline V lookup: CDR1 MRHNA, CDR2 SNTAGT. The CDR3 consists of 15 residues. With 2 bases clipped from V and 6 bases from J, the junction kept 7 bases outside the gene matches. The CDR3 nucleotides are TGTGCCAGCAGTGACGTTAGCGGGGCCGTGGATACGCAGTATTTT. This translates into CASSDVSGAVDTQYF.

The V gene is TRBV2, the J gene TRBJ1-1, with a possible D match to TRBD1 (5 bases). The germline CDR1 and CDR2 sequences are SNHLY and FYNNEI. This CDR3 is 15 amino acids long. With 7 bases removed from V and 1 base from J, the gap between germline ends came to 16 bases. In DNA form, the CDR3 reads TGTGCCAGCATTTACCGTGGGGGATCGAACACTGAAGCTTTCTTT. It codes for CASIYRGGSNTEAFF.

The CDR3 loop is CSVDVTGTTGELFF. In nucleotides, the CDR3 is TGCAGCGTTGACGTGACAGGGACCACCGGGGAGCTGTTTTTT. V usage is TRBV29-1 and J usage is TRBJ2-2; 7 nucleotides agree with TRBD1. Looked up from germline, CDR1 is SQVTM and CDR2 is ANQGSEA. V dropped 3 bases and J dropped 4; count of bases not matched to a gene: 5. The CDR3 is 14 residues long.

The CDR3 region is CSVEDGGRWQFF. Written as DNA, the CDR3 is TGCAGCGTTGAAGACGGCGGTCGCTGGCAGTTCTTC. V gene TRBV29-1 combines with J gene TRBJ2-1; unclear D gene. This CDR3 is built from 12 residues. Germline V lookup: CDR1 SQVTM, CDR2 ANQGSEA. The ends were cut back, 0 bases at V and 12 bases at J, with 12 bases in the middle.

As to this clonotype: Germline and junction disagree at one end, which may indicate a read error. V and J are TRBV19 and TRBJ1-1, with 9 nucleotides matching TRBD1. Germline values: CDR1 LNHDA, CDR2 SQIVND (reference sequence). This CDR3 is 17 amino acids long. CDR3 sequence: CASSTPPGQGMNPEAFF. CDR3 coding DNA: TGTGCCAGTAGTACACCACCGGGACAGGGTATGAACCCTGAAGCTTTCTTT.